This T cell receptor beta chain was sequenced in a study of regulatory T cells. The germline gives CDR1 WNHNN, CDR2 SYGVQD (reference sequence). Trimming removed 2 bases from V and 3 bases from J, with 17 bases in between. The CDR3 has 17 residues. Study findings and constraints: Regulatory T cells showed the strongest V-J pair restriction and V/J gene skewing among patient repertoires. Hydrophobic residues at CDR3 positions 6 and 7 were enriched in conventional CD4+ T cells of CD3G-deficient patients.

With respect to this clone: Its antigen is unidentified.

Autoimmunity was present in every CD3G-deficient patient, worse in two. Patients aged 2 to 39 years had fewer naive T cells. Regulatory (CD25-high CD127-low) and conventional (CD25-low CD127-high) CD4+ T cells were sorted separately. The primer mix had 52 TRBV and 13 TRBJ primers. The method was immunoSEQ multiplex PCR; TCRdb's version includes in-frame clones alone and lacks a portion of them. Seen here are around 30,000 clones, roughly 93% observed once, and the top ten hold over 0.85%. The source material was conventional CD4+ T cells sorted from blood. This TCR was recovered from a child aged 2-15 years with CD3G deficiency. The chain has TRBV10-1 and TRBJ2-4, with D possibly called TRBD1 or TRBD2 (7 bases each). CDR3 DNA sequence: TGCGCCAGCAGTGAGAGGCCAGGGGGGAGGGGCAAAAACATTCAGTACTTC. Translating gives CASSERPGGRGKNIQYF.